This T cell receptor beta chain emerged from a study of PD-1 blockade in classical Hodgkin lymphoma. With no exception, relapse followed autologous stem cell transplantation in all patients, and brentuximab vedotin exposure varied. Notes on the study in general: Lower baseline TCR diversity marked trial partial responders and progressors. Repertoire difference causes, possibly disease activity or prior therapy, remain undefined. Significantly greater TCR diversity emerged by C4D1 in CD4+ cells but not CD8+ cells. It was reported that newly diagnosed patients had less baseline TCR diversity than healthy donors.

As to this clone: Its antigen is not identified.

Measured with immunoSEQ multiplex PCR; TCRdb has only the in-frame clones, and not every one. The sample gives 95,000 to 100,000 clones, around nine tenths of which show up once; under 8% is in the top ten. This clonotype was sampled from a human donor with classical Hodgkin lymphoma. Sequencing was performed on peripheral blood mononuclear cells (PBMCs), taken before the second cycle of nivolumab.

The CDR3 spells CASSENRVDEKLFF. As DNA, the CDR3 is TGCGCCAGCAGCGAAAACAGGGTCGATGAAAAACTGTTTTTT. The genes are TRBV5-1 and TRBJ1-4, with D maybe TRBD1 (6 bases). The CDR3 covers 14 residues. V was pared by 4 bases and J by 6 bases, with 13 bases between. The germline V gene encodes CDR1 SGHRS and CDR2 YFSETQ. Filled out from reference TRBV5-1 and TRBJ1-4, the complete variable domain reads KAGVTQTPRYLIKTRGQQVTLSCSPISGHRSVSWYQQTPGQGLQFLFEYFSETQRNKGNFPGRFSGRQFSNSRSEMNVSTLELGDSALYLCASSENRVDEKLFFGSGTQLSVL.